Sequencing of this T cell receptor (beta chain) was carried out in a study of PD-1 blockade in classical Hodgkin lymphoma. Background on the study: Every 2 weeks, patients got 3 mg/kg intravenous nivolumab. General study points: By C4D1, CD4+ diversity increased significantly, especially in complete responders. Baseline TCR diversity was reportedly lower in newly diagnosed patients than healthy donors.

Concerning this clone: Its antigen is still unknown.

Germline CDR1 MNHNS, CDR2 SASEGT. The CDR3 runs 14 residues. J lost 8 bases, V lost 7 bases, and 6 bases had no gene match. Each patient relapsed following autologous stem cell transplantation, and prior brentuximab vedotin exposure differed. The table came from immunoSEQ multiplex PCR; TCRdb's copy has only in-frame clones and leaves some out. The repertoire holds more than 45,000 clones, about 91% seen once, with more than 9% in the top ten. The clonotype comes from a human donor with classical Hodgkin lymphoma. The chain recombines TRBV6-1 with TRBJ1-4, with 11 bases identical to TRBD1. The material sequenced was peripheral blood mononuclear cells (PBMCs), taken before the second cycle of nivolumab. CDR3 DNA: TGTGCCAGCAACGGCCGGGACAGGGGGGAAAAACTGTTTTTT. As protein: CASNGRDRGEKLFF.